Included here is one TCR beta chain sequence, with context. How the authors handled the data: How many nucleated cells were present was estimated from reference gene primer amplification. Data came from immunoSEQ multiplex PCR; TCRdb stores just in-frame clones and leaves some out. D and trimming come from the DNA, and the V and J calls and clone size come from that table. The data show fewer than 250,000 clones, 88% seen once. This sample stems from a study of blood T cell repertoires in COVID-19. Across the study: Acute-phase and convalescent COVID-19 samples originated in the United States, Italy and Spain.

Germline CDR1 and CDR2: MNHEY and SVGAGI. The CDR3 runs to 15 residues. V lost 6 bases and J 0 bases, leaving 12 bases between the germline ends. Material for sequencing was peripheral blood. The J gene is TRBJ1-5, the V gene TRBV6-5; D call uncertain. This clonotype was sampled from a woman aged 60-75 years with acute or convalescent COVID-19. In DNA form, the CDR3 reads TGTGCCAGCAGCGCCTCGCGGGCTAGCAATCAGCCCCAGCATTTT. Residues: CASSASRASNQPQHF.